These 27 T cell receptor beta chains were all obtained from the same sample, sequenced in a study of blood T cell repertoires in COVID-19. Here immunoSEQ multiplex PCR was the method, and the copy in TCRdb shows in-frame clones only, minus some. Of tens of thousands of clones detected, approximately 79% appear once; the ten largest clones hold less than 30%. What was sequenced was peripheral blood. Receptor source: a man in his 60s with active or convalescent COVID-19.

The chain recombines TRBV2 with TRBJ2-7; possibly TRBD1 for D (6 bases). The CDR3 contains 11 residues. From germline, CDR1 is SNHLY and CDR2 FYNNEI. V lost 7 bases, J lost 5 bases, and 9 bases lay in between. CDR3 DNA sequence: TGTGCCAGCACGGCAGGGGACGAGCAGTACTTC. Protein sequence: CASTAGDEQYF.

The chain is built from TRBV5-4 and TRBJ2-7; TRBD1 matches 7 bases. Germline CDR1 and CDR2: SGHNT and YYREEE (reference sequence). V trimming: 7 bases; J trimming: 3 bases; junction bases outside the gene matches: 10. The CDR3 runs 14 residues. The CDR3 is CASARGTSLYEQYF. In DNA form, the CDR3 reads TGTGCCAGCGCCAGGGGGACCTCCCTCTACGAGCAGTACTTC.

This chain uses TRBV7-9 with TRBJ2-5, with D maybe TRBD2 (6 bases). The V end lost 4 bases, the J end lost 7 bases, and 10 bases lay between the germline ends. CDR1 is SEHNR and CDR2 is FQNEAQ in the germline V gene (reference sequence). This CDR3 is 12 amino acids long. The CDR3 DNA reads TGTGCCAGCAGCTGGGTGGGGGGGACCCAGTACTTC. Amino acid sequence: CASSWVGGTQYF.

The chain carries TRBV6-5 and TRBJ2-3, with a weak D call TRBD1 (6 bases). Per germline, CDR1 MNHEY and CDR2 SVGAGI. Trimming took 5 bases from V and 4 from J, leaving 10 bases between them. The CDR3 has 13 amino acids. CDR3 loop: CASSKQGPDTQYF. CDR3 nucleotides: TGTGCCAGCAGTAAGCAGGGGCCAGATACGCAGTATTTT.

This sequence joins TRBV20-1 and TRBJ1-1; TRBD1 matches at 10 bases. The V gene end was trimmed by 3 bases and the J gene end by 3 bases; junction bases not matched to a gene: 1. Looked up from germline, CDR1 is DFQATT and CDR2 is SNEGSKA (reference sequence). The CDR3 spans 13 residues. DNA of the CDR3: TGCAGTGCTAGTGGGACAGGGGACACTGAAGCTTTCTTT. Residues: CSASGTGDTEAFF.

V gene TRBV5-5 combines with J gene TRBJ1-3, with TRBD1 matching over 7 bases. The CDR3 is 17 amino acids. J lost 3 bases, V lost 4 bases, and 13 bases had no gene match. Germline V CDR1 and CDR2: SGHKS, YYEKEE (reference sequence). The DNA for the CDR3 is TGTGCCAGCAGCATGCGGGACAGCCGGGCGGGTGGAAACACCATATATTTT. Protein product: CASSMRDSRAGGNTIYF. The full variable domain, in which reference TRBV5-5 and TRBJ1-3 provide the parts outside the CDR3, is DAGVTQSPTHLIKTRGQQVTLRCSPISGHKSVSWYQQVLGQGPQFIFQYYEKEERGRGNFPDRFSARQFPNYSSELNVNALLLGDSALYLCASSMRDSRAGGNTIYFGEGSWLTVV.

V and J are TRBV3-1 (or the pseudogene TRBV3-2) and TRBJ2-5; a possible D gene is TRBD1 (6 bases). Germline CDR1 and CDR2: LGHDT and YNNKEL (reference sequence). There are 15 residues in the CDR3. V was clipped by 1 base and J by 2 bases, with 11 bases between them. Here the CDR3 DNA reads TGTGCCAGCAGCCAAGGATGGGGGCAGCAAGAGACCCAGTACTTC. Its protein product is CASSQGWGQQETQYF.

This clone was recorded once. This chain connects TRBV7-2 to TRBJ2-7; 12 bases map to TRBD2. Germline values: CDR1 SGHTA, CDR2 FQGNSA. CDR3 size: 15 residues. J gave up 0 bases and V 4 bases, and 1 base lay outside the gene matches. The chain's CDR3 is CASSSTSGGSYEQYF. DNA of the CDR3: TGTGCCAGCAGCTCGACTAGCGGGGGCTCCTACGAGCAGTACTTC.

The chain uses TRBV18 and TRBJ2-2; 7 positions match TRBD1. Trimming took 10 bases from V and 3 from J; bases not matched to a gene: 17. CDR3 length: 17 residues. The germline V gene has CDR1 KGHSH and CDR2 LQKENI. CDR3 amino acids: CATTPLDRAVDTGELFF. The CDR3 region has the DNA TGTGCCACCACTCCCCTCGACAGGGCGGTTGACACCGGGGAGCTGTTTTTT.

There are a few counts of this clone. The J gene is TRBJ1-2, the V gene TRBV30; the match to TRBD1 covers 8 bases. Germline CDR1 is GTSNPN and CDR2 is SVGIG (reference sequence). The J segment lost 4 bases and the V segment lost 3 bases, leaving 7 bases of the junction unmatched. The CDR3 is 14 amino acids. For the CDR3, the DNA is TGTGCCTGGAGGCCGGGACAGGCCGCCTATGGCTACACCTTC. This encodes CAWRPGQAAYGYTF.

The chain recombines TRBV9 with TRBJ1-6, with TRBD1 matching 7 bases. J gave up 0 bases and V 5 bases, and 5 bases lay outside the gene matches. Germline V CDR1 and CDR2: SGDLS, YYNGEE. CDR3 length: 16 residues. DNA for the CDR3: TGTGCCAGCAGTGCAGGGGGGTTCTCCTATAATTCACCCCTCCACTTT. It specifies CASSAGGFSYNSPLHF.

This clone has more than one count but fewer than ten. The genes are TRBV6-1 and TRBJ1-5, with D tentatively TRBD1 (5 bases). In germline, CDR1 is MNHNS, CDR2 SASEGT. V dropped 0 bases and J dropped 4 bases, with 13 bases sitting between them. The CDR3 spans 16 residues. The CDR3 sequence: CASSEAPHKGNQPQHF. Here the CDR3 DNA reads TGTGCCAGCAGTGAAGCACCCCATAAGGGGAATCAGCCCCAGCATTTT.

This chain links TRBV10-3 with TRBJ2-2; D is uncertain. Deletions cut 4 bases from V and 1 base from J, with 13 bases between. Per germline, CDR1 ENHRY and CDR2 SYGVKD. This CDR3 has 16 amino acids. CDR3 residues: CAISAGLSMNTGELFF. The CDR3, as DNA: TGTGCCATCAGTGCTGGGCTAAGCATGAACACCGGGGAGCTGTTTTTT.

This CDR3 is CASSLTEIGLNTEAFF. For the CDR3, the DNA is TGTGCCAGCAGTTTAACAGAGATTGGGTTGAACACTGAAGCTTTCTTT. The gene calls are TRBV27 and TRBJ1-1; no clear D gene. Germline V lookup: CDR1 MNHEY, CDR2 SMNVEV (reference sequence). CDR3 length: 16 amino acids. Trimming shortened V by 2 bases and J by 0 bases, and 13 bases separated the two germline ends.

This clone was counted once. The sample carries other DNA sequences with the same CDR3. The V gene is TRBV18, the J gene TRBJ2-7, with 7 bases fitting TRBD1. This CDR3 has 14 amino acids. With 3 bases clipped from V and 2 bases from J, the junction kept 4 bases outside the gene matches. The germline V gene has CDR1 KGHSH and CDR2 LQKENI. This chain's CDR3 is CASSPGTVTYEQYF. DNA of the CDR3: TGTGCCAGCTCACCCGGGACAGTTACCTACGAGCAGTACTTC.

This clone was observed a handful of times. CDR3 in amino acids: CASSERDTYGYTF. The CDR3 bases are TGTGCCAGCAGCGAACGGGACACGTATGGCTACACCTTC. The rearrangement links TRBV5-4 to TRBJ1-2; weak D call: TRBD1 (6 bases). Looked up from germline, CDR1 is SGHNT and CDR2 is YYREEE (reference sequence). Deletions cut 4 bases from V and 5 bases from J, with 12 bases between. The CDR3 runs 13 residues.

The CDR3 protein is CASSLGPSGGARETQYF. The CDR3 nucleotides are TGTGCCAGCAGCTTAGGCCCTAGCGGGGGGGCCCGGGAGACCCAGTACTTC. The rearrangement uses TRBV11-2 and TRBJ2-5; TRBD2 matches 12 bases. V shed 1 base, J shed 5 bases, and the junction held 8 bases outside the gene matches. The CDR3 has 17 residues. CDR1 is SGHAT and CDR2 is FQNNGV in the germline V gene.

The chain has TRBV6-1 and TRBJ1-2; D uncertain. Trimming pared 2 bases from V and 5 bases from J, leaving 9 bases between. In germline, CDR1 is MNHNS, CDR2 SASEGT. This CDR3 is 13 amino acids long. The CDR3 DNA sequence: TGTGCCAGCAGTGAAACCGGGATATATGGCTACACCTTC. Translating gives CASSETGIYGYTF.

The chain couples TRBV3-1 (or the pseudogene TRBV3-2) to TRBJ1-2, with 9 bases matching TRBD1. This CDR3 contains 15 residues. The V gene's germline CDR1 is LGHDT and CDR2 YNNKEL (reference sequence). Trimming at V came to 4 bases and at J to 1 base, leaving 4 bases not matched to a gene. The CDR3 DNA is TGTGCCAGCAGCCCGGACAGGGGCATTAACTATGGCTACACCTTC. It yields the protein CASSPDRGINYGYTF.

This sequence joins TRBV10-3 and TRBJ2-3; TRBD1 might be the D (5 bases). The CDR3 spans 15 residues. V shed 1 base and J shed 4 bases, with 12 bases lying between them. Germline CDR1 and CDR2: ENHRY and SYGVKD. The CDR3 DNA is TGTGCCATCAGTGAGTTTGGACAACAAGCAGATACGCAGTATTTT. Its translation: CAISEFGQQADTQYF.

The gene calls are TRBV19 and TRBJ2-3; 9 bases align to TRBD2. V lost 4 bases to trimming and J lost 0 bases; unmatched junction nucleotides: 5. The CDR3 sequence is 16 residues long. CDR1 LNHDA and CDR2 SQIVND come from the germline V gene (reference sequence). CDR3 region: CASSSSGGVSTDTQYF. The CDR3 nucleotides read TGTGCCAGTAGTAGTAGCGGGGGAGTTAGCACAGATACGCAGTATTTT.

The chain links TRBV11-1 to TRBJ1-3; 8 nucleotides align to TRBD1. V lost 3 bases, J lost 4 bases, and 5 bases stayed unmatched. CDR3 length equals 15 residues. Germline CDR1 SGHAT, CDR2 FQDESV (reference sequence). For the CDR3, the DNA is TGTGCCAGCAGCTTGGACAGGGTTTACGGAAACACCATATATTTT. The encoded protein is CASSLDRVYGNTIYF.

As regards this clone: Relative to the germline gene, one junction end is altered; a read error may explain this. The chain employs TRBV10-1 and TRBJ2-1; TRBD2 matches at 12 bases. CDR3 length: 14 amino acids. CDR1 and CDR2 (germline): WNHNN, SYGVQD (reference sequence). The CDR3: CASSEPASGGALVF. CDR3 sequence (DNA): TGCGCCAGCAGTGAGCCGGCTAGCGGGGGGGCCTTGGTCTTC.

The chain carries TRBV28 and TRBJ1-3; a possible D gene is TRBD1 (5 bases). The CDR3 is 16 amino acids. CDR1 is MDHEN and CDR2 is SYDVKM in the germline V gene. Trimming took 5 bases from V and 4 from J, leaving 18 bases between them. The CDR3 sequence is CASSPPRQGYGNTIYF. In nucleotides, the CDR3 is TGTGCCAGCAGTCCCCCTAGGCAGGGTTACGGAAACACCATATATTTT.

This CDR3 reads CASSPWTGDNEKLFF. CDR3 DNA: TGTGCCAGCAGCCCCTGGACAGGCGATAATGAAAAACTGTTTTTT. The J gene is TRBJ1-4, the V gene TRBV11-2; 7 bases map to TRBD1. Losses at the gene ends were 5 bases for V and 4 bases for J; bases not matched to a gene: 7. The CDR3 is 15 amino acids. The germline V gene encodes CDR1 SGHAT and CDR2 FQNNGV.

V gene TRBV6-5 combines with J gene TRBJ2-7; tentatively, D is TRBD2 (6 bases). Trimming removed 6 bases at V and 4 bases at J, with 16 bases between. Germline V CDR1 and CDR2: MNHEY, SVGAGI. CDR3 size: 14 residues. DNA for the CDR3: TGTGCCAGCAGGTCGCGGGGTAACAGTTACGAGCAGTACTTC. It specifies CASRSRGNSYEQYF.

This clone was seen ten or more times. The chain is built from TRBV27 and TRBJ2-5; 8 positions match TRBD1. Losses at the gene ends were 5 bases for V and 3 bases for J; bases not matched to a gene: 17. This CDR3 is built from 18 residues. Germline V gene data show CDR1 as MNHEY and CDR2 as SMNVEV (reference sequence). The CDR3 reads CASSPIYSPRGREETQYF. CDR3 nucleotides: TGTGCCAGCAGTCCTATCTACTCCCCCAGGGGGCGCGAAGAGACCCAGTACTTC.